Following are 25 T cell receptor beta chains from one sample sequenced in a study of cytomegalovirus exposure and HLA in healthy donors. PCR amplification relied on 60 Vbeta primers (plus 13 Jbeta primers). Profiled with immunoSEQ multiplex PCR; TCRdb holds only in-frame clones, not every one. The sample lists approximately 54,000 clones, 82% occurring once. The source material was PBMCs. The receptors here all came from a woman under 30 in good health and CMV-seronegative.

The chain uses TRBV6-6 and TRBJ2-1; TRBD2 aligns across 10 bases. The CDR3 contains 15 residues. CDR1 and CDR2 (germline): MNHNY, SVGAGI (reference sequence). The V segment lost 5 bases and the J segment 7 bases; nucleotides outside the gene matches: 8. CDR3 protein: CASSDGTSVWNEQFF. The CDR3, as DNA: TGTGCCAGCAGTGACGGGACTAGCGTTTGGAATGAGCAGTTCTTC.

The chain is built from TRBV14 and TRBJ2-2; D remains ambiguous. The CDR3 spans 14 residues. Germline CDR1 and CDR2: SGHDN and FVKESK. V lost 1 base, J lost 6 bases, and 9 bases lay in between. The CDR3 here is CASSQVHSSGELFF. Written as DNA, the CDR3 is TGTGCCAGCAGCCAAGTTCATAGTTCCGGGGAGCTGTTTTTT.

The genes are TRBV28 and TRBJ1-1; D gene ambiguous. This CDR3 has 12 residues. The V and J ends lost 6 bases and 11 bases respectively, with 16 bases between them. CDR1 is MDHEN, CDR2 SYDVKM, per germline. CDR3 DNA: TGTGCCAGCAGGCCGCACCCCGGCGGGGCTTTCTTT. Its protein is CASRPHPGGAFF.

The chain employs TRBV7-8 and TRBJ2-1, with D possibly TRBD1 on 6 matching bases. Per germline, CDR1 SGHVS and CDR2 FQNEAQ. The CDR3 runs 16 residues. V lost 1 base and J 3 bases, leaving 13 bases between the germline ends. Here the CDR3 DNA reads TGTGCCAGCAGCTTAGAGGGGGAGTACAGCTACAATGAGCAGTTCTTC. Translating gives CASSLEGEYSYNEQFF.

This clone was seen a few times. V and J are TRBV10-3 and TRBJ2-1; 10 bases match TRBD2. From germline, CDR1 is ENHRY and CDR2 SYGVKD. The CDR3 consists of 17 residues. Losses at the gene ends were 6 bases for V and 7 bases for J; bases not matched to a gene: 15. The CDR3 loop reads CAISPGSGRAEYNEQFF. Here the CDR3 DNA reads TGTGCCATCAGCCCCGGGAGCGGGAGGGCCGAGTATAATGAGCAGTTCTTC.

The chain has TRBV11-1 and TRBJ2-7; 7 positions match TRBD2. This CDR3 has 13 amino acids. V lost 5 bases and J lost 2; bases outside the gene matches: 3. Germline V lookup: CDR1 SGHAT, CDR2 FQDESV (reference sequence). CDR3 nucleotides: TGTGCCAGCAGCCGAGGGAGGGCCTACGAGCAGTACTTC. Its protein is CASSRGRAYEQYF. The full variable domain, rest sourced from reference TRBV11-1 and TRBJ2-7, is EAEVAQSPRYKITEKSQAVAFWCDPISGHATLYWYRQILGQGPELLVQFQDESVVDDSQLPKDRFSAERLKGVDSTLKIQPAELGDSAMYLCASSRGRAYEQYFGPGTRLTVT.

This clone has only one observation. The chain combines TRBV9 with TRBJ2-1; tentatively, D is TRBD1 (6 bases). This CDR3 spans 16 amino acids. Germline loops: CDR1 SGDLS, CDR2 YYNGEE. Between the trimmed V and J ends, which lost 4 bases and 5 bases, there was a span of 19 bases. The CDR3 DNA reads TGTGCCAGCAGCCCCCAGGGGAAGGTGGGGGACAATGAGCAGTTCTTC. Amino acid sequence: CASSPQGKVGDNEQFF.

The gene calls are TRBV7-8 and TRBJ1-5; 9 nucleotides align to TRBD1. This CDR3 region has 15 residues. J gave up 6 bases and V 6 bases, and 9 bases lay outside the gene matches. Germline assignment: CDR1 SGHVS and CDR2 FQNEAQ. The CDR3 nucleotides are TGTGCCAGCAGGATAGAGGGACAGGGCATTCAGCCCCAGCATTTT. Translated, it gives CASRIEGQGIQPQHF. The full variable domain, rest sourced from reference TRBV7-8 and TRBJ1-5, is GAGVSQSPRYKVAKRGQDVALRCDPISGHVSLFWYQQALGQGPEFLTYFQNEAQLDKSGLPSDRFFAERPEGSVSTLKIQRTQQEDSAVYLCASRIEGQGIQPQHFGDGTRLSIL.

This sequence joins TRBV2 and TRBJ1-5; D ambiguous. Trimming stripped 4 bases from V and 9 bases from J, with 19 bases between. The germline gives CDR1 SNHLY, CDR2 FYNNEI. The CDR3 loop spans 15 amino acids. This CDR3 is CASSASHPGLGPQHF. For the CDR3, the DNA is TGTGCCAGCAGTGCTAGTCACCCCGGGTTAGGGCCCCAGCATTTT.

V usage is TRBV7-3 and J usage is TRBJ2-1, with D unclear. Germline V gives CDR1 SGHTA, CDR2 FQGTGA. The ends were cut back, 4 bases at V and 6 bases at J, with 7 bases in the middle. This CDR3 has 12 residues. The CDR3 sequence: CASSSLGNEQFF. The CDR3 nucleotides read TGTGCCAGCAGCTCGCTAGGCAATGAGCAGTTCTTC.

The J gene is TRBJ2-1, the V gene TRBV7-9; 10 nucleotides agree with TRBD2. Germline CDR1 reads SEHNR; CDR2 reads FQNEAQ (reference sequence). This CDR3 has 17 amino acids. V gave up 5 bases and J gave up 5 bases; unmatched junction bases: 12. The CDR3 loop is CASSPVGRAGGDNEQFF. The DNA for the CDR3 is TGTGCCAGCAGCCCAGTCGGACGAGCGGGAGGGGACAATGAGCAGTTCTTC.

This chain uses TRBV5-4 with TRBJ2-1, with 14 nucleotides matching TRBD2. Germline CDR1 and CDR2: SGHNT and YYREEE (reference sequence). The CDR3 is 15 residues long. V dropped 0 bases and J dropped 8; count of bases not matched to a gene: 1. CDR3 residues: CASSLGLAGGDEQFF. For the CDR3, the DNA is TGTGCCAGCAGCTTGGGACTAGCGGGAGGGGATGAGCAGTTCTTC.

The V gene is TRBV28, the J gene TRBJ1-1; tentative D call: TRBD1 (6 bases). The CDR3 is 13 amino acids. Germline lookup yields CDR1 MDHEN and CDR2 SYDVKM. The V end was cut by 1 base, the J end by 5 bases, with 8 bases between. Written as DNA, the CDR3 is TGTGCCAGCAGTTTATCCAGGGGTACTGAAGCTTTCTTT. Its protein product is CASSLSRGTEAFF. The variable domain in full, completed from reference TRBV28 and TRBJ1-1, reads DVKVTQSSRYLVKRTGEKVFLECVQDMDHENMFWYRQDPGLGLRLIYFSYDVKMKEKGDIPEGYSVSREKKERFSLILESASTNQTSMYLCASSLSRGTEAFFGQGTRLTVV.

The chain combines TRBV6-1 with TRBJ1-3, with D perhaps matching TRBD1 (5 bases). Trimming removed 1 base at V and 3 bases at J, with 7 bases between. CDR1 is MNHNS, CDR2 SASEGT, per germline. CDR3 length: 14 residues. The CDR3 coding sequence is TGTGCCAGCAGTGAAGTTACAGGTGGAAACACCATATATTTT. Protein product: CASSEVTGGNTIYF.

This rearrangement joins TRBV29-1 to TRBJ2-2; 8 nucleotides match TRBD1. V trimming: 2 bases; J trimming: 2 bases; junction bases outside the gene matches: 7. The CDR3 contains 16 residues. Per germline, CDR1 SQVTM and CDR2 ANQGSEA. The chain's CDR3 is CSVEFIGQGNTGELFF. The DNA for the CDR3 is TGCAGCGTTGAATTTATAGGACAGGGTAACACCGGGGAGCTGTTTTTT.

The chain is built from TRBV7-3 and TRBJ2-5; 11 bases map to TRBD2. Unmatched junction bases numbered 7, after V lost 6 bases and J lost 4 bases. The CDR3 runs 15 residues. Per germline, CDR1 SGHTA and CDR2 FQGTGA. CDR3 DNA: TGTGCCAGCAGACGATCCGGGACTAGCGGAGAGACCCAGTACTTC. Amino acid sequence: CASRRSGTSGETQYF.

The chain links TRBV5-1 to TRBJ2-7; D gene ambiguous. From germline, CDR1 is SGHRS and CDR2 YFSETQ. V was cut by 0 bases and J by 0 bases, with 13 bases left in between. The CDR3 is 16 amino acids. CDR3 in amino acids: CASSLDGELSSYEQYF. CDR3 nucleotide sequence: TGCGCCAGCAGCTTGGACGGCGAACTAAGCTCCTACGAGCAGTACTTC.

The V and J genes are TRBV7-3 and TRBJ1-2; 7 nucleotides match TRBD1. Germline V gene data show CDR1 as SGHTA and CDR2 as FQGTGA. The CDR3 runs 17 residues. J was trimmed by 4 bases and V by 2 bases; bases with no gene match: 13. CDR3 protein: CASSLLQPRQGVYGYTF. CDR3 nucleotides: TGTGCCAGCAGCTTACTCCAACCCAGACAGGGCGTCTATGGCTACACCTTC.

The chain links TRBV7-6 to TRBJ2-3; 11 bases fit TRBD2. V lost 4 bases to trimming and J lost 4 bases; unmatched junction nucleotides: 7. The CDR3 is 16 amino acids. CDR1 is SGHVS and CDR2 is FNYEAQ in the germline V gene. CDR3 DNA: TGTGCCAGCAGCTCCCGTAGCGGGAGGGCCGCAGATACGCAGTATTTT. It translates to CASSSRSGRAADTQYF.

V gene TRBV11-1 combines with J gene TRBJ2-7; 8 bases are a match to TRBD1. Trimming removed 5 bases from V and 2 bases from J; junction bases left unmatched: 5. The CDR3 runs to 14 residues. Germline CDR1 is SGHAT and CDR2 is FQDESV (reference sequence). The CDR3 DNA is TGTGCCAGCAGCCGACAGGGGCCTGCCTACGAGCAGTACTTC. Protein product: CASSRQGPAYEQYF. Full variable domain (missing parts from reference TRBV11-1 and TRBJ2-7): EAEVAQSPRYKITEKSQAVAFWCDPISGHATLYWYRQILGQGPELLVQFQDESVVDDSQLPKDRFSAERLKGVDSTLKIQPAELGDSAMYLCASSRQGPAYEQYFGPGTRLTVT.

This chain joins TRBV7-2 and TRBJ2-7; the D is unclear. Trimming took 2 bases from V and 7 from J, leaving 21 bases between them. The CDR3 contains 16 residues. Germline V gene sequence: CDR1 SGHTA, CDR2 FQGNSA. The CDR3: CASSLPGSTNPWEQYF. The CDR3 DNA is TGTGCCAGCAGCTTACCCGGGTCCACGAACCCGTGGGAGCAGTACTTC. The full variable domain, in which reference TRBV7-2 and TRBJ2-7 provide the parts outside the CDR3, is GAGVSQSPSNKVTEKGKDVELRCDPISGHTALYWYRQSLGQGLEFLIYFQGNSAPDKSGLPSDRFSAERTGGSVSTLTIQRTQQEDSAVYLCASSLPGSTNPWEQYFGPGTRLTVT.

This clone was found once. J is TRBJ2-7 and V is TRBV9; the match to TRBD2 covers 10 bases. This CDR3 contains 15 residues. V lost 0 bases to trimming and J lost 2 bases; unmatched junction nucleotides: 2. Germline CDR1 is SGDLS and CDR2 is YYNGEE. The CDR3 protein is CASSVGTSGTYEQYF. In nucleotides, the CDR3 is TGTGCCAGCAGCGTAGGGACTAGCGGTACCTACGAGCAGTACTTC.

This chain links TRBV9 with TRBJ2-1; 8 positions match TRBD1. The CDR3 has 14 residues. V dropped 4 bases and J dropped 7; count of bases not matched to a gene: 7. Germline V gene data show CDR1 as SGDLS and CDR2 as YYNGEE. This CDR3 is CASSSPDRANEQFF. In nucleotides, the CDR3 is TGTGCCAGCAGCTCACCGGACAGGGCGAATGAGCAGTTCTTC.

The chain employs TRBV11-2 and TRBJ2-2; perhaps TRBD1 as D (5 bases). The CDR3 is 17 residues long. The germline V and J ends were trimmed by 5 bases and 0 bases, with 16 bases remaining between them. CDR1 is SGHAT, CDR2 FQNNGV, per germline. This CDR3 reads CASSPSPDRANTGELFF. In DNA, the CDR3 is TGTGCCAGCAGCCCTTCCCCAGACAGAGCGAACACCGGGGAGCTGTTTTTT.

This chain joins TRBV27 and TRBJ1-6, with 8 bases lining up with TRBD1. J was trimmed by 14 bases and V by 7 bases; bases with no gene match: 10. The CDR3 consists of 13 residues. Looked up from germline, CDR1 is MNHEY and CDR2 is SMNVEV (reference sequence). CDR3 protein: CASKGTGGTSLHF. CDR3 in DNA: TGTGCCAGCAAGGGGACAGGAGGAACGTCCCTCCACTTT.